Listed below are T cell receptor beta chains from one sample, sequenced in a study of T cells in localized non-small cell lung cancer. Using immunoSEQ multiplex PCR, the repertoire was profiled, and TCRdb retains in-frame clones only, with some absent. Among around 19,000 clones listed, about 87% were seen once. Sequencing was performed on PBMCs, taken before any cancer treatment. These receptors originate from a man aged 40-75 years with stage II squamous cell lung carcinoma. CDR3s include the opening cysteine and the closing phenylalanine or tryptophan. Fields, in order: J gene, V gene, CDR3 protein.

TRBJ1-1 | TRBV12-5 | CASGLGQGNTEAFF
TRBJ1-5 | TRBV5-6 | CASSLRTGYSNQPQHF
TRBJ2-1 | TRBV19 | CASTPGNTYNEQFF
TRBJ2-2 | TRBV6-1 | CASNRQGPTGELFF
TRBJ2-5 | TRBV4-1 | CASSQEGGEQYF
TRBJ2-2 | TRBV6-1 | CASSEVAGGPYTGELFF
TRBJ1-2 | TRBV11-3 | CASSSSRGTGYGYTF
TRBJ2-2 | TRBV5-1 | CASSPRQGSGELFF
TRBJ2-7 | TRBV11-2 | CASSLQGEQYF
TRBJ1-2 | TRBV19 | CASSRWDSYYGYTF
TRBJ2-1 | TRBV18 | CASAAGDLRYNEQFF
TRBJ1-5 | TRBV19 | CASRLFRDSRQPQHF
TRBJ2-3 | TRBV6-5 | CASRVPSGGTDTQYF
TRBJ2-7 | TRBV11-3 | CASTLQGQGRYEQYF
TRBJ1-6 | TRBV6-1 | CASREQGFFSPLHF
TRBJ1-6 | TRBV27 | CASSNTNSPLHF
TRBJ1-3 | TRBV5-1 | CASSLAGLQLGNTIYF
TRBJ2-1 | TRBV6-1 | CASTSGSGNYNEQFF
TRBJ1-2 | TRBV6-1 | CASSERRNYGYTF
TRBJ2-1 | TRBV5-1 | CASSSTGSYNEQFF
TRBJ2-1 | TRBV28 | CASSQTSGSGGNEQFF
TRBJ1-1 | TRBV19 | CASSEPGTGYTEAFF
TRBJ1-1 | TRBV10-3 | CATGLNTEAFF
TRBJ2-2 | TRBV6-1 | CASSTYTGELFF
TRBJ2-2 | TRBV7-2 | CASSPLAKLGELFF
TRBJ2-1 | TRBV5-1 | CASSGGVSSYNEQFF
TRBJ1-2 | TRBV6-1 | CASSNPGQGGSYTF
TRBJ1-1 | TRBV7-9 | CASSFGTANTEAFF
TRBJ2-2 | TRBV7-2 | CASSQTGTSDGELFF
TRBJ2-3 | TRBV18 | CASSPGPAGTDTQYF
TRBJ1-3 | TRBV27 | CASSRTGEGNTIYF
TRBJ1-4 | TRBV19 | CAGGTVGEKLFF
TRBJ2-1 | TRBV6-4 | CATAPGQASNEQFF
TRBJ1-2 | TRBV28 | CASSSLLTELNGYTF
TRBJ2-2 | TRBV7-2 | CASSLAGLAGGRELFF
TRBJ2-7 | TRBV5-1 | CASSLNQGGYEQYF
TRBJ2-7 | TRBV29-1 | CSVGQDFYEQYF
TRBJ2-3 | TRBV9 | CASRGGDRGTDTQYF
TRBJ2-1 | TRBV9 | CASSVGERNEQFF
TRBJ1-2 | TRBV30 | CASTGGYGYTF
TRBJ2-7 | TRBV5-4 | CASSLERESYEQYF
TRBJ2-2 | TRBV7-2 | CASSLPGGELFF
TRBJ1-5 | TRBV6-1 | CASSEMGGQKPQHF